This T cell receptor (beta chain) was sequenced for a study of beta chain features in type 1 diabetes. Trimming at V came to 0 bases and at J to 6 bases, leaving 10 bases not matched to a gene. The germline gives CDR1 LGHNA, CDR2 YSLEER. CDR3 length: 17 amino acids. The entirety of the isolated RNA underwent reverse transcription, so expressed TCRB transcripts were sequenced. Reads from naive, central memory and regulatory T cell samples averaged around 4 million. TCRdb's table, derived via immunoSEQ multiplex PCR, lists solely in-frame clones and lacks some. The sample consists of around 300,000 clones, around 13% of them appearing once.

This sequence joins TRBV4-3 and TRBJ2-4; 8 bases are a match to TRBD1. Sequenced input: central memory CD4+ T cells from blood. The receptor was isolated from a man aged 25 to 40 in good health. CDR3 amino acids: CASSQDVTLTGGNIQYF. The CDR3 DNA is TGCGCCAGCAGCCAAGATGTTACCCTTACAGGGGGAAACATTCAGTACTTC.